The source of this T cell receptor (beta chain) is a study of T-cell reconstitution after alpha-beta-depleted transplantation in children. The CDR3 consists of 19 residues. The V gene's germline CDR1 is SGHAT and CDR2 FQNNGV. The J segment lost 0 bases and the V segment lost 10 bases, leaving 16 bases of the junction unmatched. Using unique molecular identifiers, the investigators prepared the TCRbeta library. TCRdb re-analysed the PCR reads in MiXCR, keeping a single row per CDR3 protein. The data hold fewer than 1 million distinct CDR3 sequences, with about 16% observed a single time. The sample was PBMCs, mostly from graft donor cells, taken 360 days after TCRalphabeta/CD19-depleted stem cell transplant. This receptor was obtained from a male patient between 10 and 17 years old who had a stem cell transplant for acute lymphoblastic leukemia, so the T cells may come from the graft donor. V and J are TRBV11-2 and TRBJ2-1, with 12 bases identical to TRBD2. CDR3 sequence: CANLEGTSGRPSSYNEQFF. CDR3 coding DNA: TGTGCCAACCTAGAAGGTACTAGCGGGAGGCCGAGCTCCTACAATGAGCAGTTCTTC.